This is a list of T cell receptor beta chains from one sample in a study of cytomegalovirus exposure and HLA in healthy donors. Sequencing used immunoSEQ multiplex PCR; TCRdb keeps in-frame clones, though not all of them. Of about 120,000 clones listed, over 60% are singletons. Sequenced sample: PBMCs. Receptors originate from an older woman in good health and CMV-seropositive. Each CDR3 is given with its conserved first and last residue. A D gene is named only where the DNA matches it firmly. For some rows the clone size is stated as once, few or many, or as a class when expanded; others skip it.

14	TRBD1	-	TRBV15	TRBJ1-4	CATSPGTGGEKLFF	TGTGCCACCAGCCCCGGGACAGGGGGTGAAAAACTGTTTTTT
13	TRBD1	-	TRBV10-3	TRBJ1-2	CAISLGQGRGYTF	TGTGCCATCAGCCTGGGACAGGGGCGCGGCTACACCTTC
16	TRBD2	-	TRBV6-5	TRBJ2-7	CASSYSRLAGTYEQYF	TGTGCCAGCAGTTACTCGCGGCTAGCGGGGACCTACGAGCAGTACTTC
16	TRBD2	-	TRBV6-1	TRBJ2-5	CASSEWTSGSGETQYF	TGTGCCAGCAGTGAATGGACTAGCGGGAGCGGAGAGACCCAGTACTTC
13	-	-	TRBV6-1	TRBJ1-5	CASRAGSNQPQHF	TGTGCCAGCAGGGCAGGTAGCAATCAGCCCCAGCATTTT
14	-	-	TRBV5-6	TRBJ1-2	CASSFNGEGPAYTF	TGTGCCAGCAGCTTTAATGGGGAGGGGCCCGCCTACACCTTC
11	-	-	TRBV18	TRBJ2-7	CASSPGREQYF	TGTGCCAGCTCACCAGGCAGGGAGCAGTACTTC
15	-	-	TRBV7-3	TRBJ2-5	CASSFSRGNGETQYF	TGTGCCAGCAGCTTTTCACGGGGAAACGGAGAGACCCAGTACTTC
11	-	-	TRBV10-3	TRBJ2-7	CAIGLSGEQYF	TGTGCCATCGGGCTTAGCGGCGAGCAGTACTTC
14	TRBD1	once	TRBV19	TRBJ2-7	CASREGQGGSEQYF	TGTGCCAGTAGGGAGGGACAGGGAGGCTCCGAGCAGTACTTC
13	-	-	TRBV18	TRBJ1-2	CASSPPSNYGYTF	TGTGCCAGCTCACCACCGTCAAACTATGGCTACACCTTC
17	-	once	TRBV10-2	TRBJ2-4	CASSARGGFLAKNIQYF	TGCGCCAGCAGTGCGAGGGGGGGGTTTCTAGCCAAAAACATTCAGTACTTC
14	TRBD1	once	TRBV6-5	TRBJ1-2	CASSYVQGIYGYTF	TGTGCCAGCAGTTACGTACAGGGGATCTATGGCTACACCTTC
14	TRBD2	few	TRBV6-6	TRBJ2-1	CASFTSGRGNEQFF	TGTGCCAGCTTCACTAGCGGGAGGGGGAATGAGCAGTTCTTC
14	-	-	TRBV7-2	TRBJ1-4	CASSFAAAGEKLFF	TGTGCCAGCAGCTTTGCGGCGGCCGGGGAAAAACTGTTTTTT
15	TRBD2	-	TRBV10-2	TRBJ2-5	CASRVGTSGKETQYF	TGCGCCAGCAGGGTCGGGACTAGCGGTAAAGAGACCCAGTACTTC
13	-	-	TRBV10-3	TRBJ1-6	CAISDVRVGPLHF	TGTGCCATCAGTGATGTCAGGGTGGGGCCCCTCCACTTT
18	TRBD2	once	TRBV4-2	TRBJ2-7	CASSQQLAGGVSSYEQYF	TGTGCCAGCAGCCAGCAACTAGCGGGAGGCGTTAGCTCCTACGAGCAGTACTTC
13	-	-	TRBV6-6	TRBJ1-2	CASKRDIQGGYTF	TGTGCCAGCAAAAGGGACATTCAGGGAGGCTACACCTTC
13	TRBD2	few	TRBV5-4	TRBJ2-7	CASSSGPTYEQYF	TGTGCCAGCAGTAGCGGGCCTACCTACGAGCAGTACTTC
14	-	-	TRBV5-4	TRBJ2-3	CASSLRSLTDTQYF	TGTGCCAGCAGCTTGCGGAGCCTCACAGATACGCAGTATTTT
15	TRBD2	-	TRBV7-6	TRBJ2-7	CASSSTSGRSYEQYF	TGTGCCAGCAGCTCCACTAGCGGGAGATCCTACGAGCAGTACTTC
15	TRBD2	-	TRBV7-9	TRBJ2-3	CASSLEGLDTDTQYF	TGTGCCAGTAGCTTAGAGGGACTAGACACAGATACGCAGTATTTT
13	TRBD2	-	TRBV5-1	TRBJ2-7	CASSTAGEYEQYF	TGCGCCAGCAGCACAGCGGGAGAGTACGAGCAGTACTTC
14	-	-	TRBV19	TRBJ2-7	CASSIYGSHYEQYF	TGTGCCAGTAGCATTTACGGGAGTCACTACGAGCAGTACTTC
17	TRBD2	-	TRBV25-1	TRBJ2-2	CASSRRGGREVPGELFF	TGTGCCAGCAGCCGCCGAGGAGGGAGGGAGGTACCCGGGGAGCTGTTTTTT
13	-	few	TRBV29-1	TRBJ1-1	CSVEWAENTEAFF	TGCAGCGTTGAATGGGCAGAAAACACTGAAGCTTTCTTT
15	TRBD1	-	TRBV2	TRBJ2-7	CASSEGTGPSYEQYF	TGTGCCAGCAGTGAAGGGACAGGGCCTTCCTACGAGCAGTACTTC
16	TRBD1	-	TRBV5-1	TRBJ2-7	CASRFRSDRGSYEQYF	TGCGCCAGCAGGTTTCGGTCCGACAGGGGGAGCTACGAGCAGTACTTC
15	-	few	TRBV5-6	TRBJ2-7	CASQPPPGHSYEQYF	TGTGCCAGCCAACCACCCCCAGGCCACTCCTACGAGCAGTACTTC
14	TRBD1	-	TRBV5-1	TRBJ2-7	CASSLGQGGYEQYF	TGCGCCAGCAGCTTGGGACAGGGCGGATACGAGCAGTACTTC
15	-	-	TRBV30	TRBJ2-3	CAWSGADVWSDTQYF	TGTGCCTGGAGTGGGGCAGATGTCTGGTCAGATACGCAGTATTTT
13	TRBD2	-	TRBV7-3	TRBJ2-1	CASSPTSVNEQFF	TGTGCCAGCAGTCCTACTAGCGTCAATGAGCAGTTCTTC
14	-	-	TRBV21-1	TRBJ2-3	CASSKALDRDTQYF	TGTGCCAGCAGCAAAGCGCTCGACAGAGATACGCAGTATTTT
16	-	-	TRBV4-2	TRBJ2-2	CASSQDLDSWSGELFF	TGTGCCAGCAGCCAAGATCTAGATAGCTGGTCCGGGGAGCTGTTTTTT
14	-	few	TRBV7-2	TRBJ2-7	CASSPLPVSSEQYF	TGTGCCAGCAGCCCGCTCCCGGTCTCGAGCGAGCAGTACTTC
15	-	-	TRBV5-1	TRBJ2-1	CASSLVSNSYNEQFF	TGCGCCAGCAGCTTGGTGTCTAACTCCTACAATGAGCAGTTCTTC
16	TRBD2	-	TRBV5-1	TRBJ2-7	CASSAGGLTKSYEQYF	TGCGCCAGCAGCGCGGGGGGACTAACAAAGTCCTACGAGCAGTACTTC
14	TRBD1	-	TRBV28	TRBJ2-7	CASSGGQGNYEQYF	TGTGCCAGCTCAGGGGGACAGGGAAACTACGAGCAGTACTTC
15	-	-	TRBV2	TRBJ2-7	CASNGGPPGSYEQYF	TGTGCCAGCAACGGCGGGCCCCCAGGAAGCTACGAGCAGTACTTC
15	-	-	TRBV7-9	TRBJ1-6	CASSSLKGEDSPLHF	TGTGCCAGCAGCTCCCTAAAAGGGGAGGATTCACCCCTCCACTTT
16	TRBD1	-	TRBV7-9	TRBJ2-2	CASGDPGQGEAGELFF	TGTGCCAGCGGAGACCCGGGACAGGGGGAAGCCGGGGAGCTGTTTTTT
14	TRBD1	few	TRBV25-1	TRBJ1-2	CASSESGRGDGYTF	TGTGCCAGCAGTGAATCAGGCAGGGGGGACGGCTACACCTTC
14	-	-	TRBV21-1	TRBJ1-1	CASSKTHRATEAFF	TGTGCCAGCAGCAAAACCCACAGGGCCACTGAAGCTTTCTTT
15	TRBD2	-	TRBV6-1	TRBJ2-5	CASSEAAGDGGTQYF	TGTGCCAGCAGTGAAGCGGCGGGGGACGGGGGGACCCAGTACTTC
15	-	few	TRBV6-1	TRBJ1-1	CASCRDGRWNTEAFF	TGTGCCAGCTGCCGAGATGGGAGATGGAACACTGAAGCTTTCTTT
13	-	-	TRBV7-3	TRBJ1-1	CASSSTVNTEAFF	TGTGCCAGCAGCTCGACAGTGAACACTGAAGCTTTCTTT
16	-	once	TRBV7-8	TRBJ1-5	CASSLRQESGNQPQHF	TGTGCCAGCAGCCTCCGACAGGAATCGGGCAATCAGCCCCAGCATTTT
15	-	-	TRBV11-2	TRBJ2-7	CASSVVGGISYEQYF	TGTGCCAGCAGCGTGGTTGGGGGCATCTCCTACGAGCAGTACTTC
16	TRBD1	-	TRBV7-9	TRBJ2-3	CASSPWTGGRTDTQYF	TGTGCCAGCAGCCCCTGGACAGGGGGTCGGACAGATACGCAGTATTTT
13	TRBD1	-	TRBV29-1	TRBJ2-2	CSVEGTATGELFF	TGCAGCGTTGAGGGGACAGCGACCGGGGAGCTGTTTTTT
13	-	-	TRBV7-9	TRBJ2-1	CASSLVERTEQFF	TGTGCCAGCAGCTTAGTGGAGCGGACTGAGCAGTTCTTC
14	TRBD2	-	TRBV11-2	TRBJ2-7	CASRASGRAYEQYF	TGTGCCAGCAGGGCTAGCGGGAGGGCCTACGAGCAGTACTTC
16	TRBD2	-	TRBV28	TRBJ2-1	CASSLYGLAVYNEQFF	TGTGCCAGCAGTTTATACGGACTAGCGGTATACAATGAGCAGTTCTTC
15	-	-	TRBV5-6	TRBJ2-5	CASSLGTVRGETQYF	TGTGCCAGCAGCTTAGGGACTGTTAGGGGAGAGACCCAGTACTTC
15	-	-	TRBV6-5	TRBJ1-2	CASSPGGGINYGYTF	TGTGCCAGCAGTCCCGGGGGGGGGATTAACTATGGCTACACCTTC
15	-	once	TRBV28	TRBJ1-2	CASSQPGGDTGGYTF	TGTGCCAGCAGCCAACCCGGGGGAGACACGGGAGGCTACACCTTC
16	-	-	TRBV4-1	TRBJ1-5	CASSPDGGRGNQPQHF	TGCGCCAGCAGCCCCGACGGGGGGCGCGGCAATCAGCCCCAGCATTTT
16	TRBD1	few	TRBV9	TRBJ1-3	CASSKLGTGGENTIYF	TGTGCCAGCAGCAAACTAGGGACAGGGGGGGAAAACACCATATATTTT